The 21 T cell receptor beta chains below come from one sample, sequenced in a study of blood T cell repertoires in COVID-19. The assay was immunoSEQ multiplex PCR, and TCRdb's table has in-frame clones only and misses some. The table has fewer than 200,000 clones, about 85% seen once. Source material: peripheral blood. The source is a man aged 35-49 years with acute or convalescent COVID-19.

The chain uses TRBV7-2 and TRBJ2-7; 7 bases fit TRBD2. Germline V gives CDR1 SGHTA, CDR2 FQGNSA. Losses at the gene ends were 6 bases for V and 5 bases for J; bases not matched to a gene: 10. The CDR3 consists of 14 residues. For the CDR3, the DNA is TGTGCCAGCAGTTTGATGCGGGGGAGGCACGAGCAGTACTTC. It yields the protein CASSLMRGRHEQYF.

The chain links TRBV7-2 to TRBJ2-1, with D uncertain. The germline gives CDR1 SGHTA, CDR2 FQGNSA. The CDR3 extends over 15 amino acids. The germline V and J ends were trimmed by 3 bases and 3 bases, with 12 bases remaining between them. For the CDR3, the DNA is TGTGCCAGCAGCTTCGCGCGGAACAACTACAATGAGCAGTTCTTC. The encoded protein is CASSFARNNYNEQFF. The full variable domain, rest sourced from reference TRBV7-2 and TRBJ2-1, is GAGVSQSPSNKVTEKGKDVELRCDPISGHTALYWYRQSLGQGLEFLIYFQGNSAPDKSGLPSDRFSAERTGGSVSTLTIQRTQQEDSAVYLCASSFARNNYNEQFFGPGTRLTVL.

The V call is TRBV6-4, the J call TRBJ2-3, with D unclear. Germline V gives CDR1 MRHNA, CDR2 SNTAGT. With 4 bases removed from V and 5 bases from J, the gap between germline ends came to 10 bases. The CDR3 is 13 residues long. The CDR3 bases are TGTGCCAGCAGTGCTCGAGCCGAAGATACGCAGTATTTT. Residues: CASSARAEDTQYF.

The V call is TRBV4-2, the J call TRBJ2-1, with a possible D match to TRBD2 (6 bases). The V end lost 1 base, the J end lost 0 bases, and 7 bases lay between the germline ends. Germline V gene data show CDR1 as LGHNA and CDR2 as YNFKEQ. CDR3 length: 15 amino acids. CDR3 region: CASSQGTISYNEQFF. In DNA, the CDR3 is TGTGCCAGCAGCCAAGGGACTATCTCCTACAATGAGCAGTTCTTC.

As for this clone: One junction end does not reproduce the germline sequence, and a read error may be involved. The chain links TRBV6-5 to TRBJ1-6; no definite D call. CDR1 and CDR2 (germline): MNHEY, SVGAGI. The length of the CDR3 is 13 residues. The CDR3 DNA is TGTGCCAGCAATCGACAAATTAATACACCCCTCCACTTT. Protein product: CASNRQINTPLHF.

CDR3 bases: TGTGCCAGCAGCAGCCGACAGGGATTAGTCAATCAGCCCCAGCATTTT. Residues: CASSSRQGLVNQPQHF. The chain joins TRBV28 to TRBJ1-5; 7 bases match TRBD1. V shed 6 bases, J shed 3 bases, and the junction held 11 bases outside the gene matches. The CDR3 totals 16 residues. Germline assignment: CDR1 MDHEN and CDR2 SYDVKM.

J is TRBJ1-2 and V is TRBV27, with 8 bases identical to TRBD1. The junction had 4 bases not matched to a gene; V was cut back by 6 bases and J by 4 bases. Germline CDR1 MNHEY, CDR2 SMNVEV (reference sequence). This CDR3 has 13 residues. In DNA, the CDR3 is TGTGCCAGCAGGCGACAGGGGACCTATGGCTACACCTTC. Translated: CASRRQGTYGYTF.

The chain employs TRBV6-2 or TRBV6-3 and TRBJ2-7; D is perhaps TRBD1 (6 bases). The germline V and J ends were trimmed by 2 bases and 0 bases, with 11 bases remaining between them. Looked up from germline, CDR1 is MNHEY and CDR2 is SVGEGT. The CDR3 covers 15 residues. The CDR3 sequence is CASSYPRGFSYEQYF. CDR3 coding DNA: TGTGCCAGCAGTTACCCCAGGGGCTTCTCCTACGAGCAGTACTTC.

The CDR3 bases are TGTGCCAGCAGTTCCCGAAGCGGGTCACGAGGGGATACGCAGTATTTT. The encoded protein is CASSSRSGSRGDTQYF. The rearrangement links TRBV6-6 to TRBJ2-3, with a weak D call TRBD2 (6 bases). V lost 4 bases and J lost 6, with 20 bases in between. The CDR3 sequence is 16 residues long. Per the germline V gene, CDR1 is MNHNY and CDR2 is SVGAGI (reference sequence).

In nucleotides, the CDR3 is TGTGCCAGCAGCTTAGCGACAGGGGGAGCGGTTACGCAGTATTTT. This codes for CASSLATGGAVTQYF. The chain couples TRBV11-2 to TRBJ2-3, with 9 bases matching TRBD1. Trimming took 1 base from V and 8 from J; bases not matched to a gene: 7. The CDR3 spans 15 residues. Germline-derived CDR1 and CDR2 are SGHAT and FQNNGV. Using reference TRBV11-2 and TRBJ2-3 for the parts outside the CDR3, the full variable domain is EAGVAQSPRYKIIEKRQSVAFWCNPISGHATLYWYQQILGQGPKLLIQFQNNGVVDDSQLPKDRFSAERLKGVDSTLKIQPAKLEDSAVYLCASSLATGGAVTQYFGPGTRLTVL.

CDR3 region: CASAGDRVIGSHEQYF. The CDR3 nucleotides read TGCGCCAGCGCTGGGGACAGGGTAATTGGTTCCCACGAGCAGTACTTC. The rearrangement uses TRBV5-1 and TRBJ2-7; 9 positions match TRBD1. The CDR3 sequence is 16 residues long. V shed 7 bases and J 5 bases; nucleotides not matched to a gene: 16. Germline lookup yields CDR1 SGHRS and CDR2 YFSETQ.

In its sample, this clone was seen once. V and J are TRBV30 and TRBJ1-6; 7 bases are shared with TRBD1. Trimming cost V 4 bases and J 7 bases; bases outside gene matches: 10. Germline V gene data show CDR1 as GTSNPN and CDR2 as SVGIG (reference sequence). This CDR3 is 15 amino acids long. In DNA form, the CDR3 reads TGTGCCTGGACCCTGAAGGGGGCAGCCAATTCACCCCTCCACTTT. This encodes CAWTLKGAANSPLHF.

The CDR3 protein is CASSPQGIQETQYF. Written as DNA, the CDR3 is TGTGCCAGCTCACCACAGGGGATCCAAGAGACCCAGTACTTC. V gene TRBV18 combines with J gene TRBJ2-5, with D perhaps matching TRBD1 (5 bases). Trimming cost V 1 base and J 1 base, with 7 bases left between them. This CDR3 region has 14 residues. Germline V gene data show CDR1 as KGHSH and CDR2 as LQKENI.

This clone occurred a few times. This chain links TRBV28 with TRBJ1-5; 9 bases map to TRBD1. This CDR3 region has 14 residues. In germline, CDR1 is MDHEN, CDR2 SYDVKM. Losses at the gene ends were 3 bases for V and 5 bases for J; bases not matched to a gene: 2. The chain's CDR3 is CASSLWTGDQPQHF. In DNA, the CDR3 is TGTGCCAGCAGTTTGTGGACAGGGGATCAGCCCCAGCATTTT.

The chain is built from TRBV7-3 and TRBJ1-4; weak D call: TRBD1 (5 bases). Germline lookup yields CDR1 SGHTA and CDR2 FQGTGA. The CDR3 is made up of 17 amino acids. V was cut by 1 base and J by 5 bases, with 17 bases left in between. The CDR3 loop reads CASSLKAREAQNEKLFF. The CDR3 nucleotides are TGTGCCAGCAGCTTAAAGGCCAGGGAAGCGCAAAATGAAAAACTGTTTTTT. Full variable domain (rest looked up from reference TRBV7-3 and TRBJ1-4): GAGVSQTPSNKVTEKGKYVELRCDPISGHTALYWYRQSLGQGPEFLIYFQGTGAADDSGLPNDRFFAVRPEGSVSTLKIQRTERGDSAVYLCASSLKAREAQNEKLFFGSGTQLSVL.

V and J are TRBV7-9 and TRBJ1-2; D is uncertain. V lost 5 bases and J lost 0, with 13 bases in between. The CDR3 spans 15 residues. Germline V gives CDR1 SEHNR, CDR2 FQNEAQ (reference sequence). The DNA of the CDR3 is TGTGCCAGCAGCCCTGAGGGCAGCGCTAACTATGGCTACACCTTC. Residues: CASSPEGSANYGYTF.

V gene TRBV4-1 combines with J gene TRBJ1-4; unclear D gene. Trimming removed 0 bases from V and 14 bases from J, with 16 bases in between. The CDR3 spans 14 residues. Germline loops: CDR1 MGHRA, CDR2 YSYEKL. The CDR3 nucleotides are TGCGCCAGCAGCCAAGAAGTCGGCCGGCTAGGTCTGTTTTTT. This translates into CASSQEVGRLGLFF.

This clone was detected only a few times. This rearrangement joins TRBV19 to TRBJ2-3; D remains ambiguous. The CDR3 has 14 amino acids. Germline CDR1 reads LNHDA; CDR2 reads SQIVND (reference sequence). V was trimmed by 3 bases and J by 4 bases, leaving 11 bases between them. The CDR3 DNA sequence: TGTGCCAGTAGTATTTATATGGCCGCAGATACGCAGTATTTT. Its protein product is CASSIYMAADTQYF.

The genes are TRBV5-1 and TRBJ2-2; D perhaps matches TRBD2 (6 bases). This CDR3 has 15 residues. Per germline, CDR1 SGHRS and CDR2 YFSETQ. V dropped 4 bases and J dropped 4 bases, with 14 bases sitting between them. This chain's CDR3 is CASSPTGLSTGELFF. The CDR3 DNA reads as TGCGCCAGCAGCCCCACGGGACTCAGCACCGGGGAGCTGTTTTTT.

This chain connects TRBV27 to TRBJ2-7; D is perhaps TRBD1 (6 bases). Trimming shortened V by 6 bases and J by 1 base, and 10 bases separated the two germline ends. The CDR3 loop spans 13 amino acids. Germline CDR1 MNHEY, CDR2 SMNVEV (reference sequence). CDR3 region: CASSQTGSYEQYF. As DNA, the CDR3 is TGTGCCAGCAGCCAGACAGGTTCCTACGAGCAGTACTTC.

This chain connects TRBV5-1 to TRBJ2-1; 9 nucleotides align to TRBD2. The CDR3 length is 14 residues. From germline, CDR1 is SGHRS and CDR2 YFSETQ. J lost 7 bases, V lost 0 bases, and 2 bases had no gene match. The DNA of the CDR3 is TGCGCCAGCAGCTTGGTTGCGGGGGGGAATGAGCAGTTCTTC. Translating gives CASSLVAGGNEQFF.